The next 16 T cell receptor beta chains were all read from a single sample in a study of blood T cell repertoires in COVID-19. The data were produced by immunoSEQ multiplex PCR, yet TCRdb's version contains in-frame clones alone and is incomplete. The profile shows about 88,000 clones, approximately 91% of them singletons. The specimen sequenced was peripheral blood. These receptors were taken from a man in his 60s with acute or convalescent COVID-19.

The rearrangement uses TRBV2 and TRBJ2-2; perhaps TRBD1 as D (5 bases). The CDR3 is 15 amino acids. Trimming cost V 6 bases and J 0 bases, with 11 bases left between them. In germline, CDR1 is SNHLY, CDR2 FYNNEI. Here the CDR3 DNA reads TGTGCCAGCAGAGGGGCAGTCGCGAACACCGGGGAGCTGTTTTTT. This translates into CASRGAVANTGELFF. The entire variable domain, with the rest obtained from reference TRBV2 and TRBJ2-2, is as follows: EPEVTQTPSHQVTQMGQEVILRCVPISNHLYFYWYRQILGQKVEFLVSFYNNEISEKSEIFDDQFSVERPDGSNFTLKIRSTKLEDSAMYFCASRGAVANTGELFFGEGSRLTVL.

The chain uses TRBV28 and TRBJ2-1; 7 nucleotides match TRBD2. Losses at the gene ends were 2 bases for V and 10 bases for J; bases not matched to a gene: 14. The V gene's germline CDR1 is MDHEN and CDR2 SYDVKM. The CDR3 is made up of 16 amino acids. The DNA for the CDR3 is TGTGCCAGCAGTTTAGGCGGGGAGGGCCCGGTATACGAGCAGTTCTTC. Translated: CASSLGGEGPVYEQFF.

This clone was counted a single time. This chain links TRBV30 with TRBJ2-1; 11 bases line up with TRBD2. The CDR3 length is 16 residues. CDR1 is GTSNPN and CDR2 is SVGIG in the germline V gene (reference sequence). The trim removed 0 bases at V and 7 bases at J, leaving 8 bases unmatched. The CDR3 DNA follows: TGTGCCTGGAGTGTCGGTAGCGGGAGGGCTCGTAATGAGCAGTTCTTC. It translates to CAWSVGSGRARNEQFF.

This chain links TRBV12-3 or TRBV12-4 with TRBJ2-1; D is unclear. CDR3 size: 11 residues. Trimming took off 3 bases at V and 9 bases at J, with 6 bases between the two ends. The CDR3, as DNA: TGTGCCAGCAGTTTGCGAGGTGAGCAGTTCTTC. Translated: CASSLRGEQFF.

V and J are TRBV18 and TRBJ2-3, with TRBD2 identical over 8 bases. Germline V gives CDR1 KGHSH, CDR2 LQKENI. The CDR3 consists of 16 residues. Losses at the gene ends were 4 bases for V and 0 bases for J; bases not matched to a gene: 6. CDR3 sequence: CASSLQLAESTDTQYF. CDR3 nucleotides: TGTGCCAGCTCACTGCAACTAGCGGAGAGCACAGATACGCAGTATTTT.

V usage is TRBV5-6 and J usage is TRBJ2-1, with 10 positions matching TRBD2. The V gene end was trimmed by 0 bases and the J gene end by 4 bases; junction bases not matched to a gene: 10. CDR1 is SGHDT, CDR2 YYEEEE, per germline. CDR3 size: 18 residues. CDR3 amino acids: CASSLERYLAGGYNEQFF. The DNA of the CDR3 is TGTGCCAGCAGCTTGGAACGTTACTTAGCGGGAGGATACAATGAGCAGTTCTTC. The entire variable domain, with the rest obtained from reference TRBV5-6 and TRBJ2-1, is as follows: DAGVTQSPTHLIKTRGQQVTLRCSPKSGHDTVSWYQQALGQGPQFIFQYYEEEERQRGNFPDRFSGHQFPNYSSELNVNALLLGDSALYLCASSLERYLAGGYNEQFFGPGTRLTVL.

This clone appeared once. The rearrangement links TRBV6-6 to TRBJ1-5; D gene unclear. The CDR3 is 15 amino acids. The V gene lost 7 bases and the J gene lost 2 bases, with 15 bases spanning the gap. Germline V gene sequence: CDR1 MNHNY, CDR2 SVGAGI (reference sequence). CDR3 in amino acids: CASNPRGLGNQPQHF. The CDR3 bases are TGTGCCAGCAACCCCCGGGGTCTCGGCAATCAGCCCCAGCATTTT.

CDR3 sequence: CASSQGQTRTNEQFF. The CDR3 DNA sequence: TGCGCCAGCAGCCAAGGCCAGACTAGGACCAATGAGCAGTTCTTC. The genes are TRBV4-3 and TRBJ2-1, with D possibly matching TRBD2 (6 bases). V lost 1 base, J lost 6 bases, and 13 bases lay in between. CDR3 length equals 15 residues. CDR1 LGHNA and CDR2 YSLEER come from the germline V gene.

This clone has just a few counts. The chain recombines TRBV27 with TRBJ1-1, with D maybe TRBD1 (6 bases). Per the germline V gene, CDR1 is MNHEY and CDR2 is SMNVEV (reference sequence). Trimming pared 6 bases from V and 3 bases from J, leaving 17 bases between. This CDR3 contains 15 residues. For the CDR3, the DNA is TGTGCCAGCAGAATGTCAACAGGGTCCTACACTGAAGCTTTCTTT. This encodes CASRMSTGSYTEAFF.

The CDR3 protein is CASSYKGTGENTEAFF. CDR3 DNA sequence: TGTGCCAGCAGTTACAAAGGGACAGGGGAGAACACTGAAGCTTTCTTT. The chain combines TRBV6-5 with TRBJ1-1, with 10 bases that match TRBD1. Trimming at V came to 2 bases and at J to 1 base, leaving 4 bases not matched to a gene. The CDR3 totals 16 residues. Germline lookup yields CDR1 MNHEY and CDR2 SVGAGI.

The chain joins TRBV7-2 to TRBJ2-7; D is unclear. CDR3 size: 15 residues. Germline assignment: CDR1 SGHTA and CDR2 FQGNSA. V was pared by 5 bases and J by 4 bases, with 18 bases between. CDR3 region: CASSPSRVRVYEQYF. CDR3 coding DNA: TGTGCCAGCAGCCCCAGCCGGGTCCGGGTTTACGAGCAGTACTTC. The whole variable domain, filled in from reference TRBV7-2 and TRBJ2-7, reads GAGVSQSPSNKVTEKGKDVELRCDPISGHTALYWYRQSLGQGLEFLIYFQGNSAPDKSGLPSDRFSAERTGGSVSTLTIQRTQQEDSAVYLCASSPSRVRVYEQYFGPGTRLTVT.

In this sample, this clone turned up once. The chain joins TRBV28 to TRBJ1-1; 8 nucleotides align to TRBD1. The CDR3 consists of 19 residues. Germline V lookup: CDR1 MDHEN, CDR2 SYDVKM. V shed 1 base and J 0 bases; nucleotides not matched to a gene: 13. The CDR3 sequence: CASSLSSRDRPRMNTEAFF. In DNA form, the CDR3 reads TGTGCCAGCAGTTTATCTTCCCGGGACAGGCCGCGCATGAACACTGAAGCTTTCTTT.

The genes are TRBV5-4 and TRBJ1-1; D perhaps matches TRBD1 (5 bases). The germline CDR1 and CDR2 sequences are SGHNT and YYREEE (reference sequence). V was shortened by 2 bases and J by 1 base, with 15 bases between the two germline ends. The CDR3 covers 16 residues. CDR3: CASSFSPDRRNTEAFF. The CDR3 nucleotides read TGTGCCAGCAGCTTCTCACCTGACAGACGGAACACTGAAGCTTTCTTT. Combining the CDR3 with reference TRBV5-4 and TRBJ1-1 gives the whole variable domain ETGVTQSPTHLIKTRGQQVTLRCSSQSGHNTVSWYQQALGQGPQFIFQYYREEENGRGNFPPRFSGLQFPNYSSELNVNALELDDSALYLCASSFSPDRRNTEAFFGQGTRLTVV.

The chain combines TRBV27 with TRBJ2-7; perhaps TRBD2 as D (5 bases). The ends were cut back, 3 bases at V and 7 bases at J, with 10 bases in the middle. The germline gives CDR1 MNHEY, CDR2 SMNVEV (reference sequence). The CDR3 has 12 residues. The CDR3 DNA sequence: TGTGCCAGCAGTTTTGGACTCTCGGAGCAGTACTTC. This translates into CASSFGLSEQYF.

This sequence joins TRBV19 and TRBJ2-1, with 9 bases that match TRBD1. The CDR3 runs to 16 residues. CDR1 is LNHDA, CDR2 SQIVND, per germline (reference sequence). V shed 1 base, J shed 7 bases, and the junction held 8 bases outside the gene matches. For the CDR3, the DNA is TGTGCCAGTAGTATAGGCGGGACAGGGAAGAATAATGAGCAGTTCTTC. As protein: CASSIGGTGKNNEQFF.

The gene calls are TRBV27 and TRBJ2-7, with 12 positions matching TRBD2. The ends lost 8 bases at V and 4 bases at J; junction bases unmatched: 6. CDR1 and CDR2 from the germline V gene are MNHEY and SMNVEV (reference sequence). The CDR3 is made up of 14 amino acids. The CDR3 coding sequence is TGTGCCAGCTCTAGCGGGAGGGGGTTATACGAGCAGTACTTC. This encodes CASSSGRGLYEQYF.